A selection of T cell receptor beta chains follows, all from one sample in a study of T cells after yellow fever vaccination. From the 5' RACE reads, TCRdb called clonotypes with MiXCR, one entry per CDR3 protein. The table has more than 90,000 distinct CDR3 sequences, 7.5% to 9.5% seen once. The sequenced sample was CD8+ T cells sorted from PBMCs, obtained 45 days after the yellow fever booster vaccination. These TCRs come from a young man who received the YFV17D yellow fever vaccine. The CDR3 runs from the conserved cysteine through the conserved F or W.

j_gene,v_gene,CDR3aa
TRBJ1-4,TRBV7-9,CASSQGTTEKLFF
TRBJ2-1,TRBV7-6,CASSLGLPGIEQFF
TRBJ2-7,TRBV7-7,CASSLGWGYEQYF
TRBJ1-1,TRBV6-5,CASKEIMNTEAFF
TRBJ2-7,TRBV25-1,CASRGPMTYEQYF
TRBJ2-7,TRBV13,CASSFRLAEYEEQYF
TRBJ2-2,TRBV7-6,CASSISNTGELFF
TRBJ2-5,TRBV12-3/TRBV12-4,CASSSNAGETQYF
TRBJ2-7,TRBV5-4,CASSSQGPEQYF
TRBJ2-7,TRBV5-1,CASSWGGSGRMDEQYF
TRBJ2-7,TRBV20-1,CSARGLAESHSYEQYF
TRBJ2-7,TRBV27,CASSPGRHDQYF
TRBJ2-7,TRBV20-1,CSASGGYEQYF
TRBJ2-5,TRBV18,CASSPPEEGETQYF
TRBJ1-5,TRBV12-3/TRBV12-4,CASSSGLVDQPQHF
TRBJ2-1,TRBV7-9,CASSKGPGDEQFF
TRBJ2-5,TRBV7-9,CASSPGAITYKETQYF
TRBJ2-2,TRBV12-3/TRBV12-4,CASTPRGDTGELFF
TRBJ2-1,TRBV28,CASSPDAIAGLYNEQFF
TRBJ2-7,TRBV9,CASSPSGGPAYEQYF
TRBJ2-1,TRBV20-1,CSAGDGSTYNEQFF
TRBJ2-7,TRBV9,CASSVGGSLAASYEQYF
TRBJ2-1,TRBV20-1,CSAETSGRARGEQFF
TRBJ2-7,TRBV5-4,CASSGVYEQYF
TRBJ2-6,TRBV15,CATRFEGQVASGANVLTF
TRBJ2-1,TRBV3-1,CASSYSGDGNNEQFF